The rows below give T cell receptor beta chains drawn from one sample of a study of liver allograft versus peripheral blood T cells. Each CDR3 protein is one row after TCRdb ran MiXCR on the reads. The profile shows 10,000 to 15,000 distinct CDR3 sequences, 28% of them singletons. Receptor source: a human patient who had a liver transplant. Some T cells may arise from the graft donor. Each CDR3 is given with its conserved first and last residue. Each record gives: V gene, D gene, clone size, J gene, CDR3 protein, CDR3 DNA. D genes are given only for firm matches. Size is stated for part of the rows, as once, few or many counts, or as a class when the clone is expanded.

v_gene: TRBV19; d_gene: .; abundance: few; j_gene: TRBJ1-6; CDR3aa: CASSPQGYNSPLHF; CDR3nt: TGTGCCAGTAGTCCTCAGGGGTATAATTCACCCCTCCACTTT
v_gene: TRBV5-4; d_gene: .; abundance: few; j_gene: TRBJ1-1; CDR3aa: CASSFDRNTEAFF; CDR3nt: TGTGCCAGCAGCTTTGACAGGAACACTGAAGCTTTCTTT
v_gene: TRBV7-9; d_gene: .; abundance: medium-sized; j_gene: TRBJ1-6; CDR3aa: CASQSLGTYNSPLHF; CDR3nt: TGTGCCAGCCAATCTTTGGGGACCTATAATTCACCCCTCCACTTT
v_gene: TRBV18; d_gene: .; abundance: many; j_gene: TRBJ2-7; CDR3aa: CASSRGTLREQYF; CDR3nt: TGTGCCAGCTCCCGAGGGACGCTCCGGGAGCAGTACTTC
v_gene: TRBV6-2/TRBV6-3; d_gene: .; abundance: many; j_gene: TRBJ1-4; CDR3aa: CASSSGSSEFF; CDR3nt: TGTGCCAGCAGTTCCGGGAGTAGTGAGTTTTTT
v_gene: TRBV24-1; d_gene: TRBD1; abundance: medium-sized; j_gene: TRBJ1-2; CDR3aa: CATSPPTGAGYTF; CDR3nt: TGTGCCACCAGCCCCCCGACAGGGGCTGGCTACACCTTC
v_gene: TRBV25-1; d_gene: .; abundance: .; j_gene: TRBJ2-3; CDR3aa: CASSEPAEGFTDTQYF; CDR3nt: TGTGCCAGCAGTGAACCCGCGGAGGGGTTCACAGATACGCAGTATTTT
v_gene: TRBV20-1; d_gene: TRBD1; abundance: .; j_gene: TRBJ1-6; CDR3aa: CSASSTPGTGDSNFFNSPLHF; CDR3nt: TGCAGTGCTAGCAGTACCCCCGGGACAGGGGACTCCAACTTTTTTAATTCACCCCTCCACTTT
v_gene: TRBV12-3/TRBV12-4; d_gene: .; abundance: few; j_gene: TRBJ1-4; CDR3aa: CASSFLFQGSNEKLFF; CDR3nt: TGTGCCAGCAGTTTTTTATTCCAGGGATCTAATGAAAAACTGTTTTTT
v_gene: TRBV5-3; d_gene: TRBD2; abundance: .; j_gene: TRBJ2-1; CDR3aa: CARGSLAGIPYNEQFF; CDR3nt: TGTGCCAGAGGATCCTTAGCGGGGATACCTTACAATGAGCAGTTCTTC
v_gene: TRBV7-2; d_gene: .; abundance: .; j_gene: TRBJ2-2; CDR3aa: CASSPTGENTGELFF; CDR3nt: TGTGCCAGCAGCCCGACAGGAGAAAACACCGGGGAGCTGTTTTTT
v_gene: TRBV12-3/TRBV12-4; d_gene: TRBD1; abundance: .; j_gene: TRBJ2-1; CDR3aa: CASSLGDRGRNEQFF; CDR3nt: TGTGCCAGCAGTTTAGGGGACAGGGGGCGGAATGAGCAGTTCTTC
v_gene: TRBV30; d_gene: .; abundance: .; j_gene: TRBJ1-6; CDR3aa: CAWSNGPVGALHF; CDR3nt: TGTGCCTGGAGTAATGGGCCCGTCGGGGCCCTCCACTTT
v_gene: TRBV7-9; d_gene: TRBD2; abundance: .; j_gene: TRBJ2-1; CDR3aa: CASSLERGADSYNEQFF; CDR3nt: TGTGCCAGCAGCTTAGAGCGGGGTGCCGACTCCTACAATGAGCAGTTCTTC
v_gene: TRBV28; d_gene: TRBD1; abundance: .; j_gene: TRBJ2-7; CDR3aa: CASRGDRGLYEQYF; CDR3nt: TGTGCCAGCAGGGGGGACAGGGGCTTGTACGAGCAGTACTTC
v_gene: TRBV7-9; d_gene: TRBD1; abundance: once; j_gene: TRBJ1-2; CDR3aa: CASSRDRERDYGYTF; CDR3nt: TGTGCCAGCAGCAGGGACAGGGAGAGGGACTATGGCTACACCTTC
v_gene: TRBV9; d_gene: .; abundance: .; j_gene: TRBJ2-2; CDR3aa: CASSVGLSGTGELFF; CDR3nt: TGTGCCAGCAGCGTAGGGCTCAGCGGCACCGGGGAGCTGTTTTTT
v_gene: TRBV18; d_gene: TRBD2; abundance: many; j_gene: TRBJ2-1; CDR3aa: CASSPLARGDPYNEQFF; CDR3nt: TGTGCCAGCTCACCGTTGGCCCGGGGGGACCCCTACAATGAGCAGTTCTTC
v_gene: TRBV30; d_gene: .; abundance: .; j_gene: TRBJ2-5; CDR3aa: CAWSVAGGGGETQYF; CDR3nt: TGTGCCTGGAGTGTTGCAGGGGGCGGGGGAGAGACCCAGTACTTC
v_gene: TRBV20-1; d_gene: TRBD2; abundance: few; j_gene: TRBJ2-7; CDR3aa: CSATGTSGRATPYEQYF; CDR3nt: TGCAGTGCAACCGGGACTAGCGGGAGGGCCACCCCCTACGAGCAGTACTTC
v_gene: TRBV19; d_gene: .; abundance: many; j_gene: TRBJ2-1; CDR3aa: CASSIGGINYNEQFF; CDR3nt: TGTGCCAGTAGTATTGGAGGGATTAATTACAATGAGCAGTTCTTC
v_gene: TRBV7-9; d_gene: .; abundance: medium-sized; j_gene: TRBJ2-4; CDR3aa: CASSFLVGQAKNIQYF; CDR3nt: TGTGCCAGCAGCTTCCTCGTCGGGCAGGCGAAAAACATTCAGTACTTC